Listed here are 13 T cell receptor beta chains from one sample, sequenced in a study of shared clonotypes between healthy human individuals. Sequencing used immunoSEQ multiplex PCR; TCRdb keeps in-frame clones, though not all of them. The repertoire holds about 2.3 million clones, with approximately 90% as singletons. Sequenced: naive CD4+ T cells from PBMCs. Subset of the sample: CD45RA+ positively selected. The receptor set was obtained from a man aged 18 to 30 in good health. Some clones in this sample may be carry-over from other donors' samples.

J is TRBJ2-5 and V is TRBV5-1; tentatively, D is TRBD1 (6 bases). The ends were cut back, 6 bases at V and 4 bases at J, with 16 bases in the middle. Germline V gene sequence: CDR1 SGHRS, CDR2 YFSETQ. This CDR3 comprises 14 residues. CDR3 in amino acids: CASTQDSAGETQYF. The CDR3 region has the DNA TGCGCCAGCACGCAGGACAGTGCAGGAGAGACCCAGTACTTC.

The sample holds one count of this clone. The chain is built from TRBV6-1 and TRBJ1-2; maybe TRBD1 (6 bases). Deletions cut 2 bases from V and 5 bases from J, with 12 bases between. The germline V gene has CDR1 MNHNS and CDR2 SASEGT. The CDR3 loop spans 14 amino acids. As DNA, the CDR3 is TGTGCCAGCAGTGAAAACTGGGGGCTATATGGCTACACCTTC. This encodes CASSENWGLYGYTF.

This clone was observed once. V usage is TRBV10-3 and J usage is TRBJ2-5; the match to TRBD2 covers 8 bases. V was pared by 4 bases and J by 7 bases, with 8 bases of the junction left unmatched. CDR1 is ENHRY and CDR2 is SYGVKD in the germline V gene. CDR3 length: 14 amino acids. For the CDR3, the DNA is TGTGCCATCAGTGGTCTAGCGGGTGCAGGGACCCAGTACTTC. Residues: CAISGLAGAGTQYF.

The rearrangement joins TRBV4-3 to TRBJ2-5, with unresolved D. V lost 4 bases, J lost 5 bases, and 11 bases lay in between. Germline V lookup: CDR1 LGHNA, CDR2 YSLEER. The CDR3 sequence is 13 residues long. CDR3 nucleotide sequence: TGCGCCAGCAGCCTAGACCTCGGGGAGACCCAGTACTTC. Protein: CASSLDLGETQYF.

This clone was observed a single time. V and J are TRBV4-1 and TRBJ2-1; D unclear. The CDR3 has 16 residues. CDR1 is MGHRA, CDR2 YSYEKL, per germline. V lost 4 bases, J lost 0 bases, and 13 bases lay in between. The CDR3 is CASSPPLPSSYNEQFF. The CDR3 DNA reads as TGCGCCAGCAGCCCCCCGTTACCCAGCTCCTACAATGAGCAGTTCTTC.

The genes are TRBV5-1 and TRBJ2-2; 9 bases agree with TRBD1. CDR1 and CDR2 from the germline V gene are SGHRS and YFSETQ. The CDR3 covers 16 residues. Trimming removed 0 bases from V and 4 bases from J; junction bases left unmatched: 4. The CDR3 here is CASSLGDRALTGELFF. CDR3 coding DNA: TGCGCCAGCAGCTTGGGGGACAGGGCTCTCACCGGGGAGCTGTTTTTT.

The rearrangement uses TRBV4-1 and TRBJ2-1; D remains ambiguous. The V end was cut by 3 bases, the J end by 0 bases, with 15 bases between. The length of the CDR3 is 17 residues. Germline assignment: CDR1 MGHRA and CDR2 YSYEKL. CDR3 loop: CASSHLPTSSSYNEQFF. The CDR3 DNA follows: TGCGCCAGCAGCCACCTCCCGACTTCTAGCTCCTACAATGAGCAGTTCTTC.

This chain joins TRBV30 and TRBJ1-4, with D hard to call. From germline, CDR1 is GTSNPN and CDR2 SVGIG (reference sequence). V was shortened by 7 bases and J by 3 bases, with 15 bases between the two germline ends. CDR3 length: 14 residues. CDR3 sequence (DNA): TGTGCCTCTTATCCCGGGATATCTAATGAAAAACTGTTTTTT. Protein: CASYPGISNEKLFF.

The V call is TRBV13, the J call TRBJ2-5; tentative D call: TRBD2 (5 bases). With 5 bases removed from V and 1 base from J, the gap between germline ends came to 14 bases. The CDR3 contains 15 residues. Germline V lookup: CDR1 PRHDT, CDR2 FYEKMQ (reference sequence). CDR3 coding DNA: TGTGCCAGCAGCCCCCCCTCCAGCGGCCAAGAGACCCAGTACTTC. As protein: CASSPPSSGQETQYF.

V is TRBV6-6 and J is TRBJ2-7; D gene uncertain. Between the trimmed V and J ends, which lost 2 bases and 5 bases, there was a span of 13 bases. Germline V gene lookup returns CDR1 MNHNY and CDR2 SVGAGI (reference sequence). There are 14 residues in the CDR3. CDR3 region: CASSYGKVADEQYF. CDR3 DNA sequence: TGTGCCAGCAGTTACGGCAAGGTGGCCGACGAGCAGTACTTC.

The gene calls are TRBV4-3 and TRBJ1-5; 7 bases line up with TRBD1. CDR1 is LGHNA, CDR2 YSLEER, per germline. CDR3 size: 16 residues. V gave up 0 bases and J gave up 10 bases; unmatched junction bases: 12. The CDR3 reads CASSQDLGQGVTPQHF. The CDR3 DNA is TGCGCCAGCAGCCAAGATTTGGGGCAGGGGGTGACTCCCCAGCATTTT.

This chain joins TRBV7-9 and TRBJ2-2; 11 nucleotides agree with TRBD2. V shed 4 bases and J 5 bases; nucleotides not matched to a gene: 12. The CDR3 is made up of 18 amino acids. CDR1 is SEHNR, CDR2 FQNEAQ, per germline (reference sequence). CDR3: CASSSLMVAGGKTGELFF. CDR3 DNA sequence: TGTGCCAGCAGCTCCCTGATGGTAGCGGGAGGGAAAACCGGGGAGCTGTTTTTT.

This chain links TRBV19 with TRBJ1-3, with 7 bases fitting TRBD1. The germline V gene encodes CDR1 LNHDA and CDR2 SQIVND (reference sequence). V lost 6 bases to trimming and J lost 4 bases; unmatched junction nucleotides: 12. CDR3 length: 16 amino acids. CDR3 bases: TGTGCCAGTAGGCCGGGACAGCCTTATTCCGGAAACACCATATATTTT. It specifies CASRPGQPYSGNTIYF.